This TCR beta chain was captured by sequencing in a study of T cell responses to AZD1222 COVID-19 vaccine. Study-wide results and caveats: Spike-specific TCR depth and breadth grew after two AZD1222 doses. Clonal diversity was possibly underestimated, and the donors were mostly white British, with more females.

Notes on this clone: Antigen unknown.

Here immunoSEQ multiplex PCR was the method, and the copy in TCRdb shows in-frame clones only, minus some. The profile shows more than 100,000 clones, about 92% of them singletons. Looked up from germline, CDR1 is DFQATT and CDR2 is SNEGSKA (reference sequence). CDR3 length: 10 residues. V lost 7 bases and J 6 bases, leaving 7 bases between the germline ends. Second-dose timings of about 4 or about 12 weeks were pooled. V usage is TRBV20-1 and J usage is TRBJ1-5, with D uncertain. The sequences come from peripheral blood, collected 28 days after the second AZD1222 dose. The TCR comes from an adult who received the AZD1222 COVID-19 vaccine. DNA for the CDR3: TGCAGTGTGGGTGGTCAGCCCCAGCATTTT. Amino acid sequence: CSVGGQPQHF.